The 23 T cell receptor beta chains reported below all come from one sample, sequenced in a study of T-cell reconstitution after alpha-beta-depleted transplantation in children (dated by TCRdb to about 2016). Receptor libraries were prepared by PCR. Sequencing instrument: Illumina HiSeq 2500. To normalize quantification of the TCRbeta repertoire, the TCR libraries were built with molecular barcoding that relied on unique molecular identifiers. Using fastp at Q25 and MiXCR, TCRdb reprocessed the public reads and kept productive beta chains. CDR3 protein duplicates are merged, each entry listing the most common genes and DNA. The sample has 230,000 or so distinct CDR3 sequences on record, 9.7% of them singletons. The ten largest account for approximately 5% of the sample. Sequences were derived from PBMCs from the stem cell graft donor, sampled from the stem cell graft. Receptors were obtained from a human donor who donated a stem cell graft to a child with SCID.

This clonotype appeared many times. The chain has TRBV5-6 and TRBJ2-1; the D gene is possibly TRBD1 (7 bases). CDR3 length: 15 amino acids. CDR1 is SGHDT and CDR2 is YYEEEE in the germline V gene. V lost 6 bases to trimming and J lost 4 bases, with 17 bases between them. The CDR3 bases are TGTGCCAGCATCAACGAGGGGGGACAGTACAATGAGCAGTTCTTC. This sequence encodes CASINEGGQYNEQFF.

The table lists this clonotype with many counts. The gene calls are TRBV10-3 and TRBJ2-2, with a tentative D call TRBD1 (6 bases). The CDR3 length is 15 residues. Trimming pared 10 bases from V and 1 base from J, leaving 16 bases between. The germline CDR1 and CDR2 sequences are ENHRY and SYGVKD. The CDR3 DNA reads TGTGCCACCACCCCGACAGGACGGAACACCGGGGAGCTGTTTTTT. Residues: CATTPTGRNTGELFF.

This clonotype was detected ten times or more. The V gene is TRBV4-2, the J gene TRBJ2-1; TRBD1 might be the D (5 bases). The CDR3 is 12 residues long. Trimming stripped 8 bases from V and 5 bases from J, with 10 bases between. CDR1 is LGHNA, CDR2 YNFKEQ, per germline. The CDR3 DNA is TGTGCCAGCGGACAACCCAACAATGAGCAGTTCTTC. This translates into CASGQPNNEQFF.

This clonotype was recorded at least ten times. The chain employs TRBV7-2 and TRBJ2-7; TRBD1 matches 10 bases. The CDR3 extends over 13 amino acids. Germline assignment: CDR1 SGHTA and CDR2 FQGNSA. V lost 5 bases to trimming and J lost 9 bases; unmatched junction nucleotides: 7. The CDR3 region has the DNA TGTGCCAGCAGCCGGGACAGGGGTAGTGTGCAGTACTTC. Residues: CASSRDRGSVQYF. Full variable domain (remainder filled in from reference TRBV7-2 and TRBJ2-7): GAGVSQSPSNKVTEKGKDVELRCDPISGHTALYWYRQSLGQGLEFLIYFQGNSAPDKSGLPSDRFSAERTGGSVSTLTIQRTQQEDSAVYLCASSRDRGSVQYFGPGTRLTVT.

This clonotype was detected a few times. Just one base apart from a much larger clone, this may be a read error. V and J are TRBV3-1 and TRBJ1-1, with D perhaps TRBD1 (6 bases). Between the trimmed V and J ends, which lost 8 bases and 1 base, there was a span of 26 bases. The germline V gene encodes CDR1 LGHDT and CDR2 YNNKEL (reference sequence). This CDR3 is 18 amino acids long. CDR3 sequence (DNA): TGTGCCAGCTGTTTCGAGGTGGGGACACCTGCCCCGAACACTGAAGCTTTCTTT. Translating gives CASCFEVGTPAPNTEAFF.

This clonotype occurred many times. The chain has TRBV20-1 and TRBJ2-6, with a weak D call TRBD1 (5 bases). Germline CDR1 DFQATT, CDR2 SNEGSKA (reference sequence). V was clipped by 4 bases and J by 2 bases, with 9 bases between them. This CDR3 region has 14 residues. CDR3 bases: TGCAGTGCTACAAGACAGACTGGGGCCAACGTCCTGACTTTC. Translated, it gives CSATRQTGANVLTF.

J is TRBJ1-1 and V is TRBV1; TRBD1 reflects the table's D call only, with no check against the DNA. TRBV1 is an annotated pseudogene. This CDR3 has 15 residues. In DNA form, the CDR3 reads TGCACCAGCTACGGGACAGGACGATGGAACACTGAAGCTTTCTTT. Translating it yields CTSYGTGRWNTEAFF.

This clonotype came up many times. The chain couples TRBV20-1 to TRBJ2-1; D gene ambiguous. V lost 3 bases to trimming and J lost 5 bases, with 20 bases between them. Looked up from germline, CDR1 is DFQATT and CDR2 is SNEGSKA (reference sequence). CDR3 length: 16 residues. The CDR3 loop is CSARVPGPAVDNEQFF. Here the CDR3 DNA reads TGCAGTGCTAGGGTACCCGGGCCGGCGGTGGACAATGAGCAGTTCTTC.

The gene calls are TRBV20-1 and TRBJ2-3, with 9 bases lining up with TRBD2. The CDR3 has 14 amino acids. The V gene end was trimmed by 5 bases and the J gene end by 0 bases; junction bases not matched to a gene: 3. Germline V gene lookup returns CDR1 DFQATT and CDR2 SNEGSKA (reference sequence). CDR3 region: CSADSGGSTDTQYF. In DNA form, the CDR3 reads TGCAGTGCTGATAGCGGGGGAAGCACAGATACGCAGTATTTT.

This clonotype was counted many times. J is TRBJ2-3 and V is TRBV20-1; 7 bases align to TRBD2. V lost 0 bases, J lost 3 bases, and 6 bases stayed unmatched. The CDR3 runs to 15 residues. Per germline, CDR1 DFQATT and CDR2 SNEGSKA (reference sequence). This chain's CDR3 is CSAREYRRGTDTQYF. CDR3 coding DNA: TGCAGTGCTAGAGAGTACAGGCGGGGGACAGATACGCAGTATTTT.

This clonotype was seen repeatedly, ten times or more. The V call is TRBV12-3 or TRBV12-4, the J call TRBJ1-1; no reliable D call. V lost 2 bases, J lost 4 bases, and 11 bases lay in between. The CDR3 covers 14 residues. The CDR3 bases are TGTGCCAGCAGTTTAAACACTCGGGGCACTGAAGCTTTCTTT. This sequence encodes CASSLNTRGTEAFF.

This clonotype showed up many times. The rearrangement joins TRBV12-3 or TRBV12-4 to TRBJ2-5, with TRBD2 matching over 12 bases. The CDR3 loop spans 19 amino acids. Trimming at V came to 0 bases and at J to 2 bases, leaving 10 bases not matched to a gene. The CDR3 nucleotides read TGTGCCAGCAGTTTAGCGAGACTAGCGGGGGACCGTACACAAGAGACCCAGTACTTC. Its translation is CASSLARLAGDRTQETQYF.

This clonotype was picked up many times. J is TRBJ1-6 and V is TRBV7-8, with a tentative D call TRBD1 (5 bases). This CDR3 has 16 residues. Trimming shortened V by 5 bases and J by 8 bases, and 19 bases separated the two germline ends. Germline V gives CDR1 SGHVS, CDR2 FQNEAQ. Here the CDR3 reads CASSVAGAREDSPLHF. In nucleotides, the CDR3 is TGTGCCAGCAGCGTTGCTGGGGCGCGAGAGGATTCACCCCTCCACTTT.

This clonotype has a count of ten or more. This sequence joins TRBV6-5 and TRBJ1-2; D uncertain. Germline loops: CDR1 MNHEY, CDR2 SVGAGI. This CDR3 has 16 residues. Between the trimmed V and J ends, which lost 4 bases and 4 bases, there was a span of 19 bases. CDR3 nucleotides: TGTGCCAGCAGTTCCGACCTCCGCAGAACCACCTATGGCTACACCTTC. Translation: CASSSDLRRTTYGYTF.

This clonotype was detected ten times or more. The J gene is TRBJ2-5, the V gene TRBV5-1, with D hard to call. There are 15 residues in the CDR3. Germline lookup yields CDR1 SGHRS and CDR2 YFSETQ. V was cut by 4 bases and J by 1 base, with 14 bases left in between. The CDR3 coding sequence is TGCGCCAGCAGCCCTGGTAGCAGGTCCCAAGAGACCCAGTACTTC. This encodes CASSPGSRSQETQYF.

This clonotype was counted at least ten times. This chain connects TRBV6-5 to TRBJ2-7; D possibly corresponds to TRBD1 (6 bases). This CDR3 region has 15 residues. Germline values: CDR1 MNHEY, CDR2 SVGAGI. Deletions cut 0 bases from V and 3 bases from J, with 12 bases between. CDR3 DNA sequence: TGTGCCAGCAGTTACTCGCTTGGCAGGGGCTACGAGCAGTACTTC. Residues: CASSYSLGRGYEQYF.

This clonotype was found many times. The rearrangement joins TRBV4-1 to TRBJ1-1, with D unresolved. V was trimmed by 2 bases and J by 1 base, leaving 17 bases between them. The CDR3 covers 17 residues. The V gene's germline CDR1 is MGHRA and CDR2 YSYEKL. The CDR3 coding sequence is TGCGCCAGCAGCCAATCCCCGGGCGTAATTGAGAACACTGAAGCTTTCTTT. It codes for CASSQSPGVIENTEAFF.

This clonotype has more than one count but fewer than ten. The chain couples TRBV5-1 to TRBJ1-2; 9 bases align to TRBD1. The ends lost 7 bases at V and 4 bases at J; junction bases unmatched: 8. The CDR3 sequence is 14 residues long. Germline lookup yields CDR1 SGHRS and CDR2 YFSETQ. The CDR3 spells CASSNPGQGYGYTF. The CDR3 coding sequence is TGCGCCAGCTCCAATCCGGGACAGGGCTATGGCTACACCTTC.

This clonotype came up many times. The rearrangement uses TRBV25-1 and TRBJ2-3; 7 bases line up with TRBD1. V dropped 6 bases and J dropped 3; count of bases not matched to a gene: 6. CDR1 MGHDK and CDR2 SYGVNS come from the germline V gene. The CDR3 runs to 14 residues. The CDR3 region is CASSPQGTTDTQYF. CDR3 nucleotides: TGTGCCAGCAGCCCACAGGGGACGACAGATACGCAGTATTTT.

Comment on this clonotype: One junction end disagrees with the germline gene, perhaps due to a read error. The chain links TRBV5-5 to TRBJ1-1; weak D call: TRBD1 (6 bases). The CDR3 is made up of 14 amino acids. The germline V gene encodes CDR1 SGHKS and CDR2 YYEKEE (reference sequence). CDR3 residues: CASSRGHLNTGAFF. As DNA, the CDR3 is TGTGCCAGTAGCCGGGGGCACCTGAACACTGGAGCTTTCTTT.

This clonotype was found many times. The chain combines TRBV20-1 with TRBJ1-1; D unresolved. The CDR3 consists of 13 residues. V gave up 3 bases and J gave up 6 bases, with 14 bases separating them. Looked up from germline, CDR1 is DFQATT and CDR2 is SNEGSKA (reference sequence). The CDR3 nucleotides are TGCAGTGCTAGGGTTCCGGGAACGGCTGAAGCTTTCTTT. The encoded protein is CSARVPGTAEAFF.

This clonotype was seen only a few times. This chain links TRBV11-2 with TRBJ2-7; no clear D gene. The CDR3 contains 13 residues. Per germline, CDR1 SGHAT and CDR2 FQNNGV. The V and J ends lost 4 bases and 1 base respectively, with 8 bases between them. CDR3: CASSSHGSYEQYF. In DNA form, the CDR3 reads TGTGCCAGCAGCTCACACGGGTCCTACGAGCAGTACTTC.

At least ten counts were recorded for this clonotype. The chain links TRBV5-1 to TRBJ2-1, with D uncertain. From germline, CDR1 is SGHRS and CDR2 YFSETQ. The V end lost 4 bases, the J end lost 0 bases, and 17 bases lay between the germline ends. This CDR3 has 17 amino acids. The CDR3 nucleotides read TGCGCCAGCAGCCCATCACTGGGCTCCATCTCCTACAATGAGCAGTTCTTC. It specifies CASSPSLGSISYNEQFF.